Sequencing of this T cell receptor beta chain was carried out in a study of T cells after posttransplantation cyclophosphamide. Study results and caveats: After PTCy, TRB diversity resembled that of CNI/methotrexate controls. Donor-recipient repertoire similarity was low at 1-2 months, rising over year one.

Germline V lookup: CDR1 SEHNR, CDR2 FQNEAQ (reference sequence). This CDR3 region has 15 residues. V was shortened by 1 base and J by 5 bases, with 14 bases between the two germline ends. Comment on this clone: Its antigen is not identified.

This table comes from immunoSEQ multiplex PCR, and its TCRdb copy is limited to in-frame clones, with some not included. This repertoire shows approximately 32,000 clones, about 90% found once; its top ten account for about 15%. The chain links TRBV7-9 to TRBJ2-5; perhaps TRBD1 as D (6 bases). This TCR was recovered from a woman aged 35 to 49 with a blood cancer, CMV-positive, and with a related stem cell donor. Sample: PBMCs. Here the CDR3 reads CASSLVQGQDETQYF. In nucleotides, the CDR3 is TGTGCCAGCAGCTTAGTCCAGGGGCAGGATGAGACCCAGTACTTC.